This passage covers 9 T cell receptor beta chains from one sample sequenced in a study of cytomegalovirus exposure and HLA in healthy donors. Assay used: immunoSEQ multiplex PCR; TCRdb lists only in-frame clones, some missing. The table has 260,000 or so clones, approximately 90% seen once. Sequencing was carried out using PBMCs. These receptors were obtained from a woman aged 18-35 years in good health and CMV-seronegative.

The chain links TRBV6-1 to TRBJ1-5, with D unresolved. The CDR3 totals 17 residues. V was pared by 2 bases and J by 0 bases, with 14 bases between. Germline CDR1 reads MNHNS; CDR2 reads SASEGT. The CDR3 here is CASSESVPDHSNQPQHF. The CDR3, as DNA: TGTGCCAGCAGTGAAAGTGTGCCAGATCATAGCAATCAGCCCCAGCATTTT.

The gene calls are TRBV30 and TRBJ2-3, with 7 bases lining up with TRBD2. The V segment lost 0 bases and the J segment 4 bases; nucleotides outside the gene matches: 7. The CDR3 loop spans 15 amino acids. Germline values: CDR1 GTSNPN, CDR2 SVGIG (reference sequence). CDR3 sequence (DNA): TGTGCCTGGAGTGTACGCCTAGCGGCCCCAGATACGCAGTATTTT. This codes for CAWSVRLAAPDTQYF.

This rearrangement joins TRBV6-6 to TRBJ2-7; 7 bases line up with TRBD1. V was clipped by 2 bases and J by 2 bases; unmatched bases: 9. The germline CDR1 and CDR2 sequences are MNHNY and SVGAGI (reference sequence). This CDR3 spans 16 amino acids. CDR3 sequence: CASSYLRQGITYEQYF. The CDR3 bases are TGTGCCAGCAGTTACCTCCGACAGGGAATAACCTACGAGCAGTACTTC.

The chain recombines TRBV9 with TRBJ2-1; TRBD2 agrees at 12 bases. Trimming cost V 2 bases and J 5 bases; bases outside gene matches: 2. Germline V gives CDR1 SGDLS, CDR2 YYNGEE. The CDR3 is 15 residues long. CDR3 nucleotide sequence: TGTGCCAGCAGCGTGACTAGCGGGAGTCACAATGAGCAGTTCTTC. Its translation: CASSVTSGSHNEQFF.

The chain joins TRBV5-1 to TRBJ2-5, with a tentative D call TRBD1 (6 bases). Germline CDR1 SGHRS, CDR2 YFSETQ. The CDR3 is 18 residues long. V was shortened by 4 bases and J by 1 base, with 23 bases between the two germline ends. CDR3 protein: CASSPAITGYITQETQYF. DNA of the CDR3: TGCGCCAGCAGCCCCGCCATCACAGGGTATATAACCCAAGAGACCCAGTACTTC.

The chain couples TRBV4-3 to TRBJ2-5, with 7 bases identical to TRBD1. Germline assignment: CDR1 LGHNA and CDR2 YSLEER. The CDR3 has 13 residues. The V segment lost 1 base and the J segment 5 bases; nucleotides outside the gene matches: 1. CDR3 bases: TGCGCCAGCAGCCAAGGGACAGGTGAGACCCAGTACTTC. Amino acid sequence: CASSQGTGETQYF.

The rearrangement links TRBV28 to TRBJ1-1; TRBD1 aligns across 7 bases. The CDR3 is 15 residues long. The V gene end was trimmed by 6 bases and the J gene end by 3 bases; junction bases not matched to a gene: 10. Looked up from germline, CDR1 is MDHEN and CDR2 is SYDVKM. CDR3 bases: TGTGCCAGCAGGGGGACAGCTTCCGTGGACACTGAAGCTTTCTTT. The encoded protein is CASRGTASVDTEAFF.

This chain joins TRBV7-9 and TRBJ1-1; D unclear. CDR1 SEHNR and CDR2 FQNEAQ come from the germline V gene (reference sequence). The CDR3 loop spans 14 amino acids. The ends were cut back, 5 bases at V and 1 base at J, with 11 bases in the middle. For the CDR3, the DNA is TGTGCCAGCAGCACCCAGGCAGGGAACACTGAAGCTTTCTTT. It yields the protein CASSTQAGNTEAFF.

This sequence joins TRBV27 and TRBJ2-1; 12 bases line up with TRBD2. Losses at the gene ends were 6 bases for V and 5 bases for J; bases not matched to a gene: 2. The germline V gene encodes CDR1 MNHEY and CDR2 SMNVEV (reference sequence). This CDR3 is 14 amino acids long. The CDR3 spells CASRTSGRHNEQFF. CDR3 nucleotides: TGTGCCAGCAGGACTAGCGGGAGACACAATGAGCAGTTCTTC.